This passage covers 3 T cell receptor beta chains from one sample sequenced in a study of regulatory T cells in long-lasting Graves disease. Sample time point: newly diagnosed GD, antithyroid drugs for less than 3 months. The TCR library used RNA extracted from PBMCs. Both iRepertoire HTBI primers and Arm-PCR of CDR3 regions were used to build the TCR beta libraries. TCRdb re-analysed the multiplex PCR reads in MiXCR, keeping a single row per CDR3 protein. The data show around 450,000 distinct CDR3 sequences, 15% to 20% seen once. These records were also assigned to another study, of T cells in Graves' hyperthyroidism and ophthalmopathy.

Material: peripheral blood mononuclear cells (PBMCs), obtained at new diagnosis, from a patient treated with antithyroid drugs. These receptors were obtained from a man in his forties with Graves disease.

The CDR3 protein is CASSADRGRSGYTF. The CDR3 region has the DNA TGTGCCAGTAGTGCAGACAGGGGGCGAAGTGGCTACACCTTC. The gene calls are TRBV19 and TRBJ1-2; the match to TRBD1 covers 10 bases. Germline V gene lookup returns CDR1 LNHDA and CDR2 SQIVND (reference sequence). V lost 5 bases to trimming and J lost 7 bases; unmatched junction nucleotides: 7. The CDR3 spans 14 residues.

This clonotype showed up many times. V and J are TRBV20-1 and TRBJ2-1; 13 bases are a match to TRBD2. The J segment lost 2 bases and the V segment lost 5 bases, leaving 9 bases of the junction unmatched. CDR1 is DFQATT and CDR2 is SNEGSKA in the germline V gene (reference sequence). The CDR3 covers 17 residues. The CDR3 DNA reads TGCAGTGCTGAGGGGACTAGCGGGACCGGGACCTACAATGAGCAGTTCTTC. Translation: CSAEGTSGTGTYNEQFF.

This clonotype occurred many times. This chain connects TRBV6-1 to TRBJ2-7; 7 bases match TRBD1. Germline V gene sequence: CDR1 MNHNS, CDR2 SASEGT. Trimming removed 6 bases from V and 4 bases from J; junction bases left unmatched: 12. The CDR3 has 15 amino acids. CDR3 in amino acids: CASRTEGTAVYEQYF. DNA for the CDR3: TGTGCCAGCAGGACCGAGGGGACAGCCGTTTACGAGCAGTACTTC.